This T cell receptor (beta chain) is from a study of blood T cell repertoires in COVID-19. Study at large: T cells, B-cell-depleted T cells, or PBMCs supplied cDNA or gDNA.

This CDR3 has 16 residues. The germline gives CDR1 MNHEY, CDR2 SMNVEV (reference sequence). The V and J ends lost 5 bases and 1 base respectively, with 17 bases between them. Original analysis: Amplification of reference gene primers was used by the study to estimate nucleated cell counts. Generated by immunoSEQ multiplex PCR, the TCRdb table keeps only in-frame clones and is missing some. That table is the source of V, J and clone size, and D and trimming were worked out from the DNA. The repertoire holds approximately 75,000 clones, with 75% to 90% as singletons. Sequenced sample: peripheral blood. The sequence came from a man older than 75 with COVID-19, enrolled during active disease. J is TRBJ1-2 and V is TRBV27; no firm D call. CDR3 in amino acids: CASSPALGEFNYGYTF. CDR3 nucleotides: TGTGCCAGCAGTCCAGCCTTGGGAGAGTTTAACTATGGCTACACCTTC.